These 27 T cell receptor beta chains came from one sample sequenced in a study of shared clonotypes between healthy human individuals. Libraries were prepared by immunoSEQ multiplex PCR; TCRdb keeps only in-frame clonotypes and omits some of them. The repertoire holds approximately 530,000 clones, with approximately 95% as singletons. The sequenced material came from naive CD4+ T cells sorted from blood. As to subset: CD45RA+ positively selected. Source of these receptors: a woman younger than 45 in good health.

This rearrangement joins TRBV11-2 to TRBJ2-3; maybe TRBD2 (6 bases). V lost 5 bases, J lost 2 bases, and 17 bases lay in between. Germline lookup yields CDR1 SGHAT and CDR2 FQNNGV. This CDR3 spans 16 amino acids. The CDR3 reads CASSPEVPSDTDTQYF. CDR3 in DNA: TGTGCCAGCAGCCCTGAGGTGCCTAGCGACACAGATACGCAGTATTTT.

The genes are TRBV6-5 and TRBJ2-2; 8 bases match TRBD2. CDR3 size: 14 residues. The germline V gene has CDR1 MNHEY and CDR2 SVGAGI. V dropped 8 bases and J dropped 4; count of bases not matched to a gene: 6. In DNA form, the CDR3 reads TGTGCCAGCCGGCGGGGGGCCGGCACCGGGGAGCTGTTTTTT. Its translation is CASRRGAGTGELFF.

This chain connects TRBV7-3 to TRBJ2-1, with 10 nucleotides matching TRBD2. The CDR3 extends over 16 amino acids. J lost 4 bases, V lost 5 bases, and 8 bases had no gene match. CDR1 and CDR2 from the germline V gene are SGHTA and FQGTGA. The CDR3 DNA follows: TGTGCCAGCAGCCCAGGGGTACTAGCGGGGTACAATGAGCAGTTCTTC. Amino acid sequence: CASSPGVLAGYNEQFF.

The chain carries TRBV18 and TRBJ2-2, with 14 bases identical to TRBD2. The V and J ends lost 3 bases and 4 bases, in that order; junction bases with no gene match: 10. The length of the CDR3 is 19 residues. Germline CDR1 reads KGHSH; CDR2 reads LQKENI. CDR3 coding DNA: TGTGCCAGCTCACCCGGACTAGCGGGAGGACCCCCGACCACCGGGGAGCTGTTTTTT. Translated, it gives CASSPGLAGGPPTTGELFF.

V is TRBV30 and J is TRBJ2-7; D not resolved. Per germline, CDR1 GTSNPN and CDR2 SVGIG (reference sequence). The CDR3 consists of 11 residues. V lost 7 bases, J lost 1 base, and 8 bases lay in between. The CDR3 is CAFRRSYEQYF. CDR3 in DNA: TGTGCCTTCCGAAGGTCCTACGAGCAGTACTTC. The full variable domain, completed using reference TRBV30 and TRBJ2-7, is SQTIHQWPATLVQPVGSPLSLECTVEGTSNPNLYWYRQAAGRGLQLLFYSVGIGQISSEVPQNLSASRPQDRQFILSSKKLLLSDSGFYLCAFRRSYEQYFGPGTRLTVT.

V usage is TRBV2 and J usage is TRBJ1-1; maybe TRBD1 (6 bases). Trimming removed 6 bases from V and 0 bases from J, with 11 bases in between. The CDR3 contains 14 residues. Germline loops: CDR1 SNHLY, CDR2 FYNNEI. The CDR3 nucleotides read TGTGCCAGCAGCGCCAGGGGAATGAACACTGAAGCTTTCTTT. This gives the protein CASSARGMNTEAFF.

This clone was seen only once. The CDR3 sequence: CASSSVGGRTDTQYF. In nucleotides, the CDR3 is TGTGCCAGCTCATCCGTTGGTGGACGCACAGATACGCAGTATTTT. The chain joins TRBV18 to TRBJ2-3; D is undetermined. V was clipped by 5 bases and J by 1 base, with 13 bases between them. The V gene's germline CDR1 is KGHSH and CDR2 LQKENI. The CDR3 consists of 15 residues. The whole variable domain, filled in from reference TRBV18 and TRBJ2-3, reads NAGVMQNPRHLVRRRGQEARLRCSPMKGHSHVYWYRQLPEEGLKFMVYLQKENIIDESGMPKERFSAEFPKEGPSILRIQQVVRGDSAAYFCASSSVGGRTDTQYFGPGTRLTVL.

The count of this clone is one. J is TRBJ2-1 and V is TRBV19, with 14 nucleotides matching TRBD2. This CDR3 has 17 amino acids. The germline CDR1 and CDR2 sequences are LNHDA and SQIVND (reference sequence). Trimming took 4 bases from V and 5 from J; bases not matched to a gene: 7. In nucleotides, the CDR3 is TGTGCCAGTAGTACCTCGAGGACTAGCGGGAGGCACAATGAGCAGTTCTTC. Protein product: CASSTSRTSGRHNEQFF.

The chain uses TRBV5-1 and TRBJ2-7, with D unclear. V gave up 2 bases and J gave up 2 bases, with 11 bases separating them. Germline V lookup: CDR1 SGHRS, CDR2 YFSETQ. The CDR3 length is 14 residues. The CDR3 region is CASSFETQTYEQYF. The DNA of the CDR3 is TGCGCCAGCAGCTTCGAGACTCAGACCTACGAGCAGTACTTC.

The V gene is TRBV30, the J gene TRBJ1-5; possible D gene TRBD1, 6 bases. With 1 base removed from V and 4 bases from J, the gap between germline ends came to 14 bases. The CDR3 sequence is 15 residues long. Germline V gene data show CDR1 as GTSNPN and CDR2 as SVGIG (reference sequence). The CDR3 DNA reads as TGTGCCTGGAGTGCGCAAGGGGGATATAATCAGCCCCAGCATTTT. Its translation is CAWSAQGGYNQPQHF.

The V call is TRBV5-1, the J call TRBJ2-2; D possibly corresponds to TRBD2 (5 bases). This CDR3 is built from 15 residues. Deletions cut 4 bases from V and 4 bases from J, with 14 bases between. The germline V gene encodes CDR1 SGHRS and CDR2 YFSETQ. CDR3 sequence reads: CASSPQRMGTGELFF. The CDR3 DNA sequence: TGCGCCAGCAGCCCTCAGCGGATGGGCACCGGGGAGCTGTTTTTT.

The chain employs TRBV13 and TRBJ2-3, with D possibly TRBD2 on 5 matching bases. Trimming took off 5 bases at V and 7 bases at J, with 16 bases between the two ends. The CDR3 has 14 residues. The germline V gene has CDR1 PRHDT and CDR2 FYEKMQ (reference sequence). The CDR3 here is CASSQAGSGNTQYF. CDR3 coding DNA: TGTGCCAGCAGCCAGGCAGGCTCGGGAAATACGCAGTATTTT.

The chain employs TRBV18 and TRBJ1-2; TRBD1 aligns across 7 bases. With 6 bases clipped from V and 2 bases from J, the junction kept 6 bases outside the gene matches. Germline V gene lookup returns CDR1 KGHSH and CDR2 LQKENI. The CDR3 spans 14 residues. The CDR3 is CASSRDRANYGYTF. In DNA, the CDR3 is TGTGCCAGCTCCAGGGACAGAGCAAACTATGGCTACACCTTC.

This clone was observed once. Other DNA sequences from this sample encode an identical CDR3 as well. The gene calls are TRBV20-1 and TRBJ2-5; D gene unclear. Germline CDR1 is DFQATT and CDR2 is SNEGSKA (reference sequence). Deletions cut 0 bases from V and 5 bases from J, with 4 bases between. The CDR3 length is 11 residues. The DNA for the CDR3 is TGCAGTGCTAGAGACCTGGAGACCCAGTACTTC. This gives the protein CSARDLETQYF.

The chain links TRBV7-2 to TRBJ1-4, with a weak D call TRBD1 (5 bases). V was trimmed by 5 bases and J by 5 bases, leaving 24 bases between them. The germline V gene has CDR1 SGHTA and CDR2 FQGNSA. This CDR3 is 18 amino acids long. CDR3 region: CASSLLWAGNWQNEKLFF. The DNA of the CDR3 is TGTGCCAGCAGCCTACTTTGGGCAGGGAATTGGCAAAATGAAAAACTGTTTTTT. The entire variable domain, with the rest obtained from reference TRBV7-2 and TRBJ1-4, is as follows: GAGVSQSPSNKVTEKGKDVELRCDPISGHTALYWYRQSLGQGLEFLIYFQGNSAPDKSGLPSDRFSAERTGGSVSTLTIQRTQQEDSAVYLCASSLLWAGNWQNEKLFFGSGTQLSVL.

The gene calls are TRBV6-5 and TRBJ2-1, with 10 bases lining up with TRBD1. J was trimmed by 6 bases and V by 0 bases; bases with no gene match: 5. Germline CDR1 and CDR2: MNHEY and SVGAGI. The CDR3 extends over 16 amino acids. CDR3 coding DNA: TGTGCCAGCAGTTACTCGGGAAGGACAGGGGGCAATGAGCAGTTCTTC. It translates to CASSYSGRTGGNEQFF.

The rearrangement uses TRBV10-1 and TRBJ2-3; D might be TRBD1 or TRBD2, each matching 5 bases. V gave up 2 bases and J gave up 6 bases, with 21 bases separating them. CDR1 and CDR2 (germline): WNHNN, SYGVQD (reference sequence). The length of the CDR3 is 17 residues. CDR3 in amino acids: CASSEVAEGIRGDTQYF. The CDR3 bases are TGCGCCAGCAGTGAGGTGGCTGAGGGGATTAGAGGTGATACGCAGTATTTT.

In regard to this clone: The sample holds other DNA sequences that translate to the same CDR3. The rearrangement joins TRBV7-9 to TRBJ2-7; 12 nucleotides agree with TRBD1. Germline CDR1 and CDR2: SEHNR and FQNEAQ (reference sequence). With V trimmed by 1 base and J by 4 bases, 5 bases remained unmatched. The CDR3 is made up of 16 amino acids. CDR3 amino acids: CASSLGGTGGSYEQYF. In DNA form, the CDR3 reads TGTGCCAGCAGCTTAGGCGGGACAGGGGGCTCGTACGAGCAGTACTTC.

The genes are TRBV29-1 and TRBJ2-5; either TRBD1 or TRBD2 may fit D (6 bases each). Germline-derived CDR1 and CDR2 are SQVTM and ANQGSEA. The CDR3 totals 13 residues. Between the trimmed V and J ends, which lost 6 bases and 9 bases, there was a span of 20 bases. As DNA, the CDR3 is TGCAGCGTGGGCCGCGGGACACCCGGTTCCCAGTACTTC. This codes for CSVGRGTPGSQYF.

The DNA of the CDR3 is TGTGCCAGCAGGGACCCTAGCGGGGGGTCCTACGAGCAGTACTTC. Its protein is CASRDPSGGSYEQYF. The V and J genes are TRBV27 and TRBJ2-7, with 11 bases that match TRBD2. Germline-derived CDR1 and CDR2 are MNHEY and SMNVEV (reference sequence). V lost 6 bases and J lost 1; bases outside the gene matches: 5. CDR3 length: 15 amino acids.

V usage is TRBV19 and J usage is TRBJ1-1, with no clear D. The CDR3 consists of 14 residues. V gave up 4 bases and J gave up 11 bases, with 20 bases separating them. Germline-derived CDR1 and CDR2 are LNHDA and SQIVND (reference sequence). Here the CDR3 DNA reads TGTGCCAGTAGTAAAGTCGACGGGGTCGCCGATGCTTTCTTT. Its protein is CASSKVDGVADAFF.

V is TRBV29-1 and J is TRBJ2-3; D gene ambiguous. Germline assignment: CDR1 SQVTM and CDR2 ANQGSEA. The CDR3 is 13 residues long. V lost 5 bases and J lost 1, with 10 bases in between. For the CDR3, the DNA is TGCAGCGTTCTTGGTCGCCGCACAGATACGCAGTATTTT. This encodes CSVLGRRTDTQYF.

This clone was picked up one time. This chain connects TRBV6-5 to TRBJ2-1; 7 bases map to TRBD2. CDR1 MNHEY and CDR2 SVGAGI come from the germline V gene. J was trimmed by 6 bases and V by 2 bases; bases with no gene match: 7. The CDR3 length is 15 residues. Here the CDR3 reads CASSYGGLGSNEQFF. The CDR3, as DNA: TGTGCCAGCAGTTACGGCGGACTAGGAAGCAATGAGCAGTTCTTC.

The chain employs TRBV4-2 and TRBJ2-7, with D perhaps TRBD1 (5 bases). This CDR3 has 14 amino acids. V was trimmed by 5 bases and J by 2 bases, leaving 13 bases between them. Germline V lookup: CDR1 LGHNA, CDR2 YNFKEQ. The CDR3 protein is CASSYEQVPYEQYF. The CDR3 DNA is TGTGCCAGCAGCTATGAACAGGTACCCTACGAGCAGTACTTC.

The chain carries TRBV10-3 and TRBJ1-2; D is uncertain. Germline loops: CDR1 ENHRY, CDR2 SYGVKD. Trimming cost V 8 bases and J 3 bases, with 13 bases left between them. This CDR3 spans 13 amino acids. The chain's CDR3 is CAISERDDYGYTF. The CDR3 coding sequence is TGTGCCATCTCAGAGAGGGATGACTATGGCTACACCTTC.

J is TRBJ2-1 and V is TRBV5-1; tentatively, D is TRBD1 (6 bases). V lost 0 bases to trimming and J lost 8 bases, with 15 bases between them. Looked up from germline, CDR1 is SGHRS and CDR2 is YFSETQ. CDR3 length: 15 amino acids. CDR3 in amino acids: CASSLGGNRVHEQFF. CDR3 in DNA: TGCGCCAGCAGCTTGGGAGGAAACAGGGTTCATGAGCAGTTCTTC.

This clone was seen only once. The rearrangement joins TRBV5-1 to TRBJ2-1; 13 bases are shared with TRBD2. Trimming cost V 4 bases and J 6 bases; bases outside gene matches: 4. CDR1 is SGHRS and CDR2 is YFSETQ in the germline V gene. The CDR3 runs 15 residues. This chain's CDR3 is CASSGTSGISNEQFF. CDR3 DNA: TGCGCCAGCAGCGGGACTAGCGGGATATCCAATGAGCAGTTCTTC.